The 12 T cell receptor beta chains in this list originate from one sample, sequenced in a study of T cell repertoires in cytomegalovirus infection (dated by TCRdb to between 2018 and 2020). Data came from an Illumina HiSeq 1500. TCRdb's own reprocessing of the public reads used fastp at Q25 and MiXCR and kept productive beta chains. Each entry is one CDR3 protein sequence, shown with its most common DNA and genes. For this sample the table gives fewer than 300,000 distinct CDR3 sequences, of which about 25% were detected only once. The top ten hold about 15% of the sample. Sequenced: PBMCs. The receptors stem from a human donor in good health (CMV status not recorded). Some clones in this sample may be carry-over from other donors' samples.

In regard to this clonotype: A much larger clonotype is one base distant, so this may be a read error. This rearrangement joins TRBV7-2 to TRBJ1-5, with D uncertain. Germline V gives CDR1 SGHTA, CDR2 FQGNSA. CDR3 length: 13 residues. Here the CDR3 reads CVSSRWVDQPQHF. The CDR3 nucleotides are TGTGTCAGCAGCCGTTGGGTCGATCAGCCCCAGCATTTT.

The rearrangement uses TRBV18 and TRBJ2-1, with D possibly matching TRBD2 (5 bases). This CDR3 comprises 16 residues. CDR1 is KGHSH, CDR2 LQKENI, per germline. Trimming cost V 2 bases and J 0 bases, with 11 bases left between them. This chain's CDR3 is CASSPMTRVSYNEQFF. CDR3 in DNA: TGTGCCAGCTCACCAATGACGAGGGTCTCCTACAATGAGCAGTTCTTC.

This clonotype was seen a few times. The chain links TRBV5-4 to TRBJ2-2; 8 nucleotides line up with TRBD1. Germline CDR1 reads SGHNT; CDR2 reads YYREEE (reference sequence). Trimming at V came to 1 base and at J to 7 bases, leaving 6 bases not matched to a gene. The CDR3 has 15 amino acids. CDR3 in amino acids: CASSLLDRDGGELFF. CDR3 nucleotides: TGTGCCAGCAGCTTGTTGGACAGGGATGGCGGGGAGCTGTTTTTT. The full variable domain, in which reference TRBV5-4 and TRBJ2-2 provide the parts outside the CDR3, is ETGVTQSPTHLIKTRGQQVTLRCSSQSGHNTVSWYQQALGQGPQFIFQYYREEENGRGNFPPRFSGLQFPNYSSELNVNALELDDSALYLCASSLLDRDGGELFFGEGSRLTVL.

This clonotype was detected only a few times. The chain joins TRBV7-3 to TRBJ2-7, with 9 bases matching TRBD1. The CDR3 contains 14 residues. The V and J ends lost 0 bases and 5 bases, in that order; junction bases with no gene match: 2. Germline V gives CDR1 SGHTA, CDR2 FQGTGA. The CDR3 bases are TGTGCCAGCAGCTTAACGGGACAGGGTCACGAGCAGTACTTC. Protein: CASSLTGQGHEQYF.

This clonotype was seen at least ten times. The chain combines TRBV12-3 or TRBV12-4 with TRBJ2-5, with 13 bases matching TRBD2. Losses at the gene ends were 5 bases for V and 5 bases for J; bases not matched to a gene: 5. This CDR3 spans 15 amino acids. The CDR3 is CASSRTSGSGETQYF. The CDR3 nucleotides read TGTGCCAGCAGTAGGACTAGCGGGAGTGGTGAGACCCAGTACTTC.

The rearrangement joins TRBV2 to TRBJ1-5, with unresolved D. CDR1 SNHLY and CDR2 FYNNEI come from the germline V gene. The CDR3 runs 13 residues. V was shortened by 9 bases and J by 5 bases, with 14 bases between the two germline ends. The chain's CDR3 is CARGSAADQPQHF. Written as DNA, the CDR3 is TGTGCCAGAGGGTCGGCGGCCGATCAGCCCCAGCATTTT.

This clonotype has a count of ten or more. J is TRBJ1-1 and V is TRBV5-1; D ambiguous. The CDR3 extends over 14 amino acids. The V end lost 4 bases, the J end lost 1 base, and 11 bases lay between the germline ends. Germline assignment: CDR1 SGHRS and CDR2 YFSETQ. CDR3 loop: CASSQTTQNTEAFF. CDR3 nucleotides: TGCGCCAGCAGCCAGACAACCCAGAACACTGAAGCTTTCTTT. Full variable domain (remainder filled in from reference TRBV5-1 and TRBJ1-1): KAGVTQTPRYLIKTRGQQVTLSCSPISGHRSVSWYQQTPGQGLQFLFEYFSETQRNKGNFPGRFSGRQFSNSRSEMNVSTLELGDSALYLCASSQTTQNTEAFFGQGTRLTVV.

The V gene is TRBV28, the J gene TRBJ1-2; 7 nucleotides align to TRBD1. The CDR3 totals 14 residues. After removal of 6 bases from V and 8 bases from J, the junction contained 12 bases not matched to a gene. Germline CDR1 and CDR2: MDHEN and SYDVKM. CDR3 amino acids: CASRSDRPFWGYTF. The CDR3 bases are TGTGCCAGCAGGTCGGACAGGCCGTTCTGGGGCTACACCTTC.

In this sample, this clonotype turned up a few times. The gene calls are TRBV7-2 and TRBJ2-5, with a weak D call TRBD2 (6 bases). This CDR3 has 13 amino acids. Germline lookup yields CDR1 SGHTA and CDR2 FQGNSA. V was cut by 6 bases and J by 6 bases, with 14 bases left in between. CDR3 nucleotides: TGTGCCAGCAGGATAGGAGCGGGCCAGACCCAGTACTTC. The encoded protein is CASRIGAGQTQYF.

This clonotype was observed at least ten times. The genes are TRBV28 and TRBJ2-7; D remains ambiguous. The CDR3 runs 13 residues. Germline V gene data show CDR1 as MDHEN and CDR2 as SYDVKM. V lost 6 bases and J 2 bases, leaving 11 bases between the germline ends. Here the CDR3 reads CASSELRPYEQYF. For the CDR3, the DNA is TGTGCCAGCAGCGAACTCCGGCCCTACGAGCAGTACTTC. Together with reference TRBV28 and TRBJ2-7, the CDR3 gives the full variable domain: DVKVTQSSRYLVKRTGEKVFLECVQDMDHENMFWYRQDPGLGLRLIYFSYDVKMKEKGDIPEGYSVSREKKERFSLILESASTNQTSMYLCASSELRPYEQYFGPGTRLTVT.

This clonotype was counted at least ten times. V is TRBV7-2 and J is TRBJ1-5, with D possibly TRBD1 on 6 matching bases. CDR3 length equals 15 residues. V was cut by 5 bases and J by 1 base, with 12 bases left in between. Germline assignment: CDR1 SGHTA and CDR2 FQGNSA. Here the CDR3 reads CASSPWDTSNQPQHF. The DNA for the CDR3 is TGTGCCAGCAGCCCCTGGGACACCAGCAATCAGCCCCAGCATTTT.

This clonotype was seen repeatedly, ten times or more. V and J are TRBV28 and TRBJ2-7; 7 bases align to TRBD2. Germline CDR1 MDHEN, CDR2 SYDVKM. The CDR3 runs to 15 residues. Trimming cost V 5 bases and J 6 bases; bases outside gene matches: 13. Here the CDR3 reads CASSGLERGPREQYF. As DNA, the CDR3 is TGTGCCAGCAGTGGGCTCGAGCGGGGCCCCCGCGAGCAGTACTTC.